The source of this T cell receptor beta chain is a study of shared clonotypes between healthy human individuals. Losses at the gene ends were 2 bases for V and 3 bases for J; bases not matched to a gene: 8. Germline V gives CDR1 MNHNS, CDR2 SASEGT. CDR3 length: 16 amino acids. It was roughly 210 ng DNA, 25,000 to 35,000 T cell genomes, that sorted-subset replicate PCRs used. Clones were read by immunoSEQ multiplex PCR, and TCRdb kept only the in-frame ones, dropping some. The sample has roughly 640,000 clones, about 96% seen once; the top ten hold roughly 0.05%. Donors were healthy HIV-negative adults without recently reported acute infections or vaccinations. A CD45RA-negative memory subset and a CD45RA+ naive subset were separated from the CD4+ cells.

The rearrangement links TRBV6-1 to TRBJ2-7, with 9 bases identical to TRBD1. The source of this sequence is a woman aged 30 to 39 in good health. The sequenced material came from naive CD4+ T cells sorted from blood. Subset denoted: CD45RA+ positively selected. The CDR3 region has the DNA TGTGCCAGCAGTGAACTCCCCGGGACAGGGTTCTACGAGCAGTACTTC. Translating it yields CASSELPGTGFYEQYF.